These 32 T cell receptor beta chains were sequenced from one sample in a study of blood T cell repertoires in COVID-19. Assay used: immunoSEQ multiplex PCR; TCRdb lists only in-frame clones, some missing. The table lists about 190,000 clones, approximately 80% of them singletons. The specimen sequenced was peripheral blood. The source is a human donor in a cohort sampled during active COVID-19.

The J gene is TRBJ1-6, the V gene TRBV6-5; the D gene is possibly TRBD1 (5 bases). CDR1 and CDR2 (germline): MNHEY, SVGAGI. The CDR3 sequence is 13 residues long. The ends were cut back, 6 bases at V and 7 bases at J, with 10 bases in the middle. The CDR3, as DNA: TGTGCCAGCAGCGCCCAGGGAAATTCACCCCTCCACTTT. Its protein is CASSAQGNSPLHF.

The chain is built from TRBV4-1 and TRBJ2-1; 10 bases agree with TRBD2. The V and J ends lost 4 bases and 0 bases, in that order; junction bases with no gene match: 6. This CDR3 has 17 residues. The germline V gene encodes CDR1 MGHRA and CDR2 YSYEKL. The CDR3 DNA sequence: TGCGCCAGCAGCCTAGGCCCTAGCGGGAGCTCCTACAATGAGCAGTTCTTC. Translating it yields CASSLGPSGSSYNEQFF.

V gene TRBV9 combines with J gene TRBJ2-2; D might be TRBD1 (6 bases). Deletions cut 7 bases from V and 4 bases from J, with 14 bases between. This CDR3 has 14 residues. Looked up from germline, CDR1 is SGDLS and CDR2 is YYNGEE. CDR3 loop: CASGQGRLTGELFF. DNA of the CDR3: TGTGCCAGCGGGCAGGGGCGCCTCACCGGGGAGCTGTTTTTT.

The chain couples TRBV6-2 or TRBV6-3 to TRBJ2-7; TRBD2 is a possible D gene (6 bases). CDR3 length equals 12 residues. V gave up 6 bases and J gave up 3 bases, with 9 bases separating them. CDR1 is MNHEY and CDR2 is SVGEGT in the germline V gene. This CDR3 is CASSGLFYEQYF. The CDR3, as DNA: TGTGCCAGCAGCGGACTATTCTACGAGCAGTACTTC.

The chain recombines TRBV18 with TRBJ2-7; D is undetermined. This CDR3 region has 13 residues. V lost 5 bases and J 3 bases, leaving 11 bases between the germline ends. Per germline, CDR1 KGHSH and CDR2 LQKENI. The CDR3 reads CASSSGDLYEQYF. CDR3 sequence (DNA): TGTGCCAGCTCATCTGGAGACCTCTACGAGCAGTACTTC.

This clone came up a few times. The chain combines TRBV28 with TRBJ2-1; possibly TRBD1 for D (5 bases). The CDR3 loop spans 15 amino acids. The V end lost 6 bases, the J end lost 4 bases, and 16 bases lay between the germline ends. The germline V gene encodes CDR1 MDHEN and CDR2 SYDVKM. The CDR3 nucleotides read TGTGCCAGCAGCATCGACAGCGTCACTTACAATGAGCAGTTCTTC. Its protein is CASSIDSVTYNEQFF.

The chain recombines TRBV2 with TRBJ2-1; the D gene is possibly TRBD1 (6 bases). This CDR3 has 19 residues. Germline loops: CDR1 SNHLY, CDR2 FYNNEI. The V end was cut by 4 bases, the J end by 3 bases, with 25 bases between. The CDR3 DNA sequence: TGTGCCAGCAGTGGACCCCGGGACAAAGGTGAGGGGAACTACAATGAGCAGTTCTTC. Protein: CASSGPRDKGEGNYNEQFF.

Only a few counts were recorded for this clone. The chain combines TRBV11-1 with TRBJ1-2, with 8 bases identical to TRBD1. This CDR3 comprises 12 residues. V lost 3 bases, J lost 7 bases, and 1 base stayed unmatched. From germline, CDR1 is SGHAT and CDR2 FQDESV (reference sequence). This chain's CDR3 is CASSLQGAGYTF. The CDR3 bases are TGTGCCAGCAGCTTGCAGGGGGCTGGCTACACCTTC.

CDR3 residues: CASTEFRETQYF. As DNA, the CDR3 is TGTGCCAGCACTGAGTTTAGAGAGACCCAGTACTTC. The chain recombines TRBV2 with TRBJ2-5; D call uncertain. Trimming pared 7 bases from V and 4 bases from J, leaving 10 bases between. Germline CDR1 SNHLY, CDR2 FYNNEI. The CDR3 loop spans 12 amino acids.

The chain has TRBV30 and TRBJ2-2; 7 nucleotides match TRBD2. This CDR3 contains 14 residues. Trimming took 4 bases from V and 6 from J; bases not matched to a gene: 8. CDR1 is GTSNPN and CDR2 is SVGIG in the germline V gene (reference sequence). Here the CDR3 DNA reads TGTGCCTGGAAAAGCGGGATACTGGCCGGGGAGCTGTTTTTT. Translating gives CAWKSGILAGELFF.

The V and J genes are TRBV29-1 and TRBJ2-2; 7 bases are shared with TRBD1. The germline CDR1 and CDR2 sequences are SQVTM and ANQGSEA. This CDR3 comprises 15 residues. V was clipped by 7 bases and J by 4 bases; unmatched bases: 12. CDR3 region: CSAQQGRRGTGELFF. The DNA for the CDR3 is TGCAGCGCCCAACAGGGGCGACGGGGCACCGGGGAGCTGTTTTTT.

The J gene is TRBJ1-2, the V gene TRBV18; 7 nucleotides match TRBD1. In germline, CDR1 is KGHSH, CDR2 LQKENI. V dropped 3 bases and J dropped 4; count of bases not matched to a gene: 8. CDR3 length: 15 amino acids. The CDR3 DNA sequence: TGTGCCAGCTCACCGGGGGAAGGGGGCGTCTATGGCTACACCTTC. Translation: CASSPGEGGVYGYTF.

The rearrangement joins TRBV19 to TRBJ1-3; weak D call: TRBD1 (6 bases). Germline assignment: CDR1 LNHDA and CDR2 SQIVND (reference sequence). This CDR3 is 18 amino acids long. V lost 7 bases, J lost 1 base, and 23 bases lay in between. This CDR3 reads CASKAPPRQELSGNTIYF. CDR3 nucleotides: TGTGCCAGTAAGGCCCCCCCGCGACAGGAACTTTCTGGAAACACCATATATTTT. Full variable domain (remainder filled in from reference TRBV19 and TRBJ1-3): DGGITQSPKYLFRKEGQNVTLSCEQNLNHDAMYWYRQDPGQGLRLIYYSQIVNDFQKGDIAEGYSVSREKKESFPLTVTSAQKNPTAFYLCASKAPPRQELSGNTIYFGEGSWLTVV.

The chain employs TRBV5-1 and TRBJ2-4, with D hard to call. Germline assignment: CDR1 SGHRS and CDR2 YFSETQ. The CDR3 spans 13 residues. Trimming pared 4 bases from V and 8 bases from J, leaving 13 bases between. The CDR3: CASSPPDRDIQYF. The CDR3 DNA reads as TGCGCCAGCAGCCCGCCGGATCGGGACATTCAGTACTTC.

V and J are TRBV18 and TRBJ1-2; a weak D match, TRBD1 (6 bases). The CDR3 runs 14 residues. Germline-derived CDR1 and CDR2 are KGHSH and LQKENI. V shed 6 bases and J shed 6 bases, with 17 bases lying between them. DNA for the CDR3: TGTGCCAGCTCCCCTCGGACAGCGTCTCATGGCTACACCTTC. It is translated as CASSPRTASHGYTF.

The CDR3 region is CASSQDSGAQRAGELFF. CDR3 nucleotide sequence: TGTGCCAGCAGCCAAGACTCGGGAGCCCAAAGGGCCGGGGAGCTGTTTTTT. The rearrangement links TRBV4-2 to TRBJ2-2; weak D call: TRBD2 (6 bases). In germline, CDR1 is LGHNA, CDR2 YNFKEQ. V lost 0 bases and J 6 bases, leaving 17 bases between the germline ends. This CDR3 is 17 amino acids long.

This clone was seen only once. The J gene is TRBJ1-5, the V gene TRBV6-6, with a weak D call TRBD1 (6 bases). Trimming left V 6 bases short and J 3 bases short, with 18 bases between. The germline V gene has CDR1 MNHNY and CDR2 SVGAGI (reference sequence). The CDR3 consists of 16 residues. The CDR3 DNA sequence: TGTGCCAGCAGCCTCCAAGAGGGACACCACAATCAGCCCCAGCATTTT. Its translation: CASSLQEGHHNQPQHF.

CDR3 in amino acids: CSVGTGRETQYF. In DNA, the CDR3 is TGCAGCGTAGGGACAGGGCGAGAGACCCAGTACTTC. The J gene is TRBJ2-5, the V gene TRBV29-1; 9 bases are shared with TRBD1. V dropped 6 bases and J dropped 4; count of bases not matched to a gene: 3. This CDR3 contains 12 residues. From germline, CDR1 is SQVTM and CDR2 ANQGSEA.

As for this clone: At one end the junction does not follow the germline gene, possibly because of a read error. The V gene is TRBV30, the J gene TRBJ2-4, with D tentatively TRBD1 (5 bases). The V gene's germline CDR1 is GTSNPN and CDR2 SVGIG (reference sequence). This CDR3 spans 9 amino acids. The CDR3 DNA follows: TGTGCCTTCTCGAGCGACAGAAACTTC. This encodes CAFSSDRNF.

This chain links TRBV11-3 with TRBJ1-1; a possible D gene is TRBD1 (6 bases). The CDR3 covers 15 residues. CDR1 and CDR2 from the germline V gene are SGHNT and YENEEA. Trimming took 5 bases from V and 1 from J, leaving 14 bases between them. The CDR3 sequence: CASSPGPGENTEAFF. The CDR3 nucleotides read TGTGCCAGCAGCCCAGGTCCAGGGGAGAACACTGAAGCTTTCTTT.

V usage is TRBV5-1 and J usage is TRBJ2-2; TRBD1 agrees at 11 bases. The CDR3 is 15 residues long. Germline V gene lookup returns CDR1 SGHRS and CDR2 YFSETQ. The V gene end was trimmed by 4 bases and the J gene end by 5 bases; junction bases not matched to a gene: 4. CDR3 coding DNA: TGCGCCAGCAGCGGACAGGGGGCGGGGACCGGGGAGCTGTTTTTT. Residues: CASSGQGAGTGELFF.

The rearrangement joins TRBV30 to TRBJ1-2; possibly TRBD1 for D (6 bases). The CDR3 runs 14 residues. The germline V and J ends were trimmed by 7 bases and 4 bases, with 19 bases remaining between them. Germline loops: CDR1 GTSNPN, CDR2 SVGIG (reference sequence). In DNA form, the CDR3 reads TGTGCCTCCACCTCACCTCGGGACATCTATGGCTACACCTTC. Translated, it gives CASTSPRDIYGYTF.

This clone was counted between two and nine times. Here the CDR3 DNA reads TGTGCCAGCAGCCCACAGAGCTCCTACGAGCAGTACTTC. Translation: CASSPQSSYEQYF. The chain is built from TRBV27 and TRBJ2-7; D remains unclear. CDR1 is MNHEY and CDR2 is SMNVEV in the germline V gene (reference sequence). Trimming cost V 6 bases and J 0 bases, with 9 bases left between them. This CDR3 is 13 amino acids long.

CDR3 sequence: CASSAGLQRFRSYEQYF. The CDR3, as DNA: TGTGCCAGCAGCGCTGGACTTCAGAGGTTTCGCTCCTACGAGCAGTACTTC. The gene calls are TRBV7-9 and TRBJ2-7, with D perhaps matching TRBD2 (5 bases). The CDR3 has 17 amino acids. V lost 5 bases and J lost 0, with 20 bases in between. Germline V lookup: CDR1 SEHNR, CDR2 FQNEAQ (reference sequence).

J is TRBJ1-5 and V is TRBV18; 7 positions match TRBD1. Germline V CDR1 and CDR2: KGHSH, LQKENI. This CDR3 contains 13 residues. Trimming cost V 3 bases and J 6 bases; bases outside gene matches: 2. The CDR3 spells CASSPTGSQPQHF. The CDR3 DNA is TGTGCCAGCTCACCGACAGGGTCTCAGCCCCAGCATTTT.

This chain connects TRBV13 to TRBJ1-1; no firm D call. V was shortened by 2 bases and J by 1 base, with 17 bases between the two germline ends. The CDR3 covers 17 residues. CDR1 PRHDT and CDR2 FYEKMQ come from the germline V gene (reference sequence). The CDR3 is CASSLIRGSATNTEAFF. The CDR3 DNA reads as TGTGCCAGCAGCTTAATCCGAGGTTCGGCCACGAACACTGAAGCTTTCTTT.

The V and J genes are TRBV7-9 and TRBJ2-5; weak D call: TRBD2 (5 bases). The ends were cut back, 2 bases at V and 6 bases at J, with 19 bases in the middle. The length of the CDR3 is 16 residues. Germline CDR1 is SEHNR and CDR2 is FQNEAQ (reference sequence). The CDR3 nucleotides are TGTGCCAGCAGCTTAAGTTGGACTGATTTTAAACAGACCCAGTACTTC. Residues: CASSLSWTDFKQTQYF.

The V gene is TRBV6-5, the J gene TRBJ2-3; the match to TRBD2 covers 9 bases. CDR1 MNHEY and CDR2 SVGAGI come from the germline V gene. The ends lost 10 bases at V and 5 bases at J; junction bases unmatched: 4. The CDR3 contains 12 residues. Here the CDR3 reads CATRGGGDTQYF. CDR3 DNA: TGTGCCACGCGGGGGGGCGGAGATACGCAGTATTTT.

The genes are TRBV19 and TRBJ2-7, with D possibly being TRBD1 (7 bases). The CDR3 consists of 15 residues. The V and J ends lost 7 bases and 5 bases respectively, with 21 bases between them. Germline loops: CDR1 LNHDA, CDR2 SQIVND (reference sequence). In nucleotides, the CDR3 is TGTGCCAGTACCCCTGGCGGGACAGCAATAAACGAGCAGTACTTC. This gives the protein CASTPGGTAINEQYF. Full variable domain (rest looked up from reference TRBV19 and TRBJ2-7): DGGITQSPKYLFRKEGQNVTLSCEQNLNHDAMYWYRQDPGQGLRLIYYSQIVNDFQKGDIAEGYSVSREKKESFPLTVTSAQKNPTAFYLCASTPGGTAINEQYFGPGTRLTVT.

The chain recombines TRBV18 with TRBJ2-2; no reliable D call. V lost 1 base and J lost 1, with 10 bases in between. Germline V gene sequence: CDR1 KGHSH, CDR2 LQKENI. The CDR3 is made up of 16 amino acids. CDR3: CASSPLSSKNTGELFF. The CDR3 DNA sequence: TGTGCCAGCTCACCACTTTCGAGCAAGAACACCGGGGAGCTGTTTTTT. Using reference TRBV18 and TRBJ2-2 for the parts outside the CDR3, the full variable domain is NAGVMQNPRHLVRRRGQEARLRCSPMKGHSHVYWYRQLPEEGLKFMVYLQKENIIDESGMPKERFSAEFPKEGPSILRIQQVVRGDSAAYFCASSPLSSKNTGELFFGEGSRLTVL.

The chain is built from TRBV30 and TRBJ1-2; TRBD1 matches at 9 bases. The trim removed 2 bases at V and 4 bases at J, leaving 11 bases unmatched. This CDR3 spans 16 amino acids. The germline CDR1 and CDR2 sequences are GTSNPN and SVGIG (reference sequence). The CDR3 coding sequence is TGTGCCTGGAGTTTTGGGACAGGGAGGGGCCTCTATGGCTACACCTTC. Protein sequence: CAWSFGTGRGLYGYTF.

This clone was counted a few times. The chain links TRBV3-1 (or the pseudogene TRBV3-2) to TRBJ2-7, with D unclear. The V gene lost 4 bases and the J gene lost 9 bases, with 10 bases spanning the gap. This CDR3 comprises 11 residues. The germline V gene encodes CDR1 LGHDT and CDR2 YNNKEL (reference sequence). The CDR3 protein is CASSPGSGQYF. CDR3 nucleotide sequence: TGTGCCAGCAGCCCTGGATCAGGGCAGTACTTC.